This T cell receptor (beta chain) is drawn from a study of CD8 T cells in Susac syndrome. Reverse transcription of about 0.5 to 1 ug RNA used random hexamers. Multiplex PCR with immunoSEQ amplified the TCR beta CDR3 across 54 Vbeta and 13 Jbeta. TCRdb used MiXCR to reprocess the immunoSEQ multiplex PCR reads, holding one entry per CDR3 protein. The repertoire includes 150,000 to 190,000 distinct CDR3 sequences, approximately 95% of them detected once, and approximately 0.17% sits in the top ten. V lost 6 bases and J 7 bases, leaving 10 bases between the germline ends. The CDR3 sequence is 11 residues long. Germline CDR1 is MNHEY and CDR2 is SVGEGT.

Sequenced input: CD4+ T cells from PBMCs. The V call is TRBV6-2 or TRBV6-3, the J call TRBJ2-7, with no clear D. The TCR originated in a human donor with Susac syndrome. The CDR3 region is CASSWAREQYF. Written as DNA, the CDR3 is TGTGCCAGCAGCTGGGCTAGAGAGCAGTACTTC.